Presented here are 10 T cell receptor beta chains from one specimen sequenced in a study of cytomegalovirus exposure and HLA in healthy donors. PCR primers comprised 60 Vbeta and 13 Jbeta primers. TCRdb's table, derived via immunoSEQ multiplex PCR, lists solely in-frame clones and lacks some. The sample consists of 70,000 or so clones, roughly 90% of them appearing once. What was sequenced was PBMCs. The receptors here all came from a woman under 40 in good health and CMV-seronegative.

The V call is TRBV7-4, the J call TRBJ2-5; 9 bases line up with TRBD1. The CDR3 is made up of 16 amino acids. Trimming removed 3 bases from V and 2 bases from J; junction bases left unmatched: 7. Germline V gene sequence: CDR1 SGHVT, CDR2 SQSDAQ. The CDR3: CASSFHSGTGQETQYF. DNA for the CDR3: TGTGCCAGCAGCTTTCACTCCGGGACAGGGCAAGAGACCCAGTACTTC. Full variable domain (outside the CDR3, taken from reference TRBV7-4 and TRBJ2-5): GAGVSQSPRYKVAKRGRDVALRCDSISGHVTLYWYRQTLGQGSEVLTYSQSDAQRDKSGRPSGRFSAERPERSVSTLKIQRTEQGDSAVYLCASSFHSGTGQETQYFGPGTRLLVL.

CDR3 region: CASSPPAETNYEQYF. In DNA, the CDR3 is TGTGCCAGCAGTCCCCCAGCGGAGACTAACTACGAGCAGTACTTC. This chain joins TRBV28 and TRBJ2-5, with a possible D match to TRBD2 (5 bases). The closer fit of TRBJ2-7 to the DNA end suggests the J call may be wrong. CDR3 length: 15 amino acids. CDR1 MDHEN and CDR2 SYDVKM come from the germline V gene.

This sequence joins TRBV28 and TRBJ2-3; 7 nucleotides match TRBD2. The germline V gene has CDR1 MDHEN and CDR2 SYDVKM. This CDR3 is built from 16 residues. Germline trimming cut 1 base from V and 2 bases from J; bases unmatched to any gene: 6. DNA for the CDR3: TGTGCCAGCAGTTTATTCGGGGGAGGGTACACAGATACGCAGTATTTT. Amino acids: CASSLFGGGYTDTQYF.

This chain uses TRBV28 with TRBJ2-5, with a tentative D call TRBD2 (6 bases). The CDR3 totals 16 residues. The V end lost 5 bases, the J end lost 3 bases, and 19 bases lay between the germline ends. The germline V gene encodes CDR1 MDHEN and CDR2 SYDVKM. The CDR3: CASSLFLATSEETQYF. CDR3 sequence (DNA): TGTGCCAGCAGTCTCTTTCTAGCGACCAGTGAAGAGACCCAGTACTTC.

This chain's CDR3 is CASSESLRGGNEQFF. The DNA for the CDR3 is TGTGCCAGCAGTGAATCTCTCCGGGGAGGGAATGAGCAGTTCTTC. The V call is TRBV2, the J call TRBJ2-1, with 7 bases fitting TRBD2. Trimming removed 2 bases from V and 7 bases from J; junction bases left unmatched: 8. Germline V gene data show CDR1 as SNHLY and CDR2 as FYNNEI. This CDR3 spans 15 amino acids. Filled out from reference TRBV2 and TRBJ2-1, the complete variable domain reads EPEVTQTPSHQVTQMGQEVILRCVPISNHLYFYWYRQILGQKVEFLVSFYNNEISEKSEIFDDQFSVERPDGSNFTLKIRSTKLEDSAMYFCASSESLRGGNEQFFGPGTRLTVL.

The V and J genes are TRBV27 and TRBJ1-1, with 7 bases aligning to TRBD1. V dropped 2 bases and J dropped 4; count of bases not matched to a gene: 7. Per the germline V gene, CDR1 is MNHEY and CDR2 is SMNVEV (reference sequence). The CDR3 sequence is 15 residues long. CDR3 loop: CASSLSRGGLTEAFF. CDR3 DNA sequence: TGTGCCAGCAGTTTAAGCCGAGGGGGCCTCACTGAAGCTTTCTTT.

V gene TRBV7-8 combines with J gene TRBJ2-1; TRBD1 agrees at 8 bases. The CDR3 sequence is 15 residues long. Germline V lookup: CDR1 SGHVS, CDR2 FQNEAQ. Losses at the gene ends were 2 bases for V and 7 bases for J; bases not matched to a gene: 7. The CDR3 bases are TGTGCCAGCAGCTTAAGGGACAGGTCCTTAAATGAGCAGTTCTTC. It codes for CASSLRDRSLNEQFF.

V and J are TRBV6-6 and TRBJ2-5, with TRBD2 matching 13 bases. The CDR3 has 16 amino acids. Germline V gene data show CDR1 as MNHNY and CDR2 as SVGAGI (reference sequence). The ends lost 3 bases at V and 2 bases at J; junction bases unmatched: 3. The CDR3 sequence is CASSYPGLAGQETQYF. For the CDR3, the DNA is TGTGCCAGCAGTTATCCGGGACTAGCGGGGCAAGAGACCCAGTACTTC.

CDR3: CSASPSDTQYF. As DNA, the CDR3 is TGCAGTGCTTCACCCAGTGATACGCAGTATTTT. The chain couples TRBV20-1 to TRBJ2-3; D unclear. This CDR3 has 11 residues. V was shortened by 5 bases and J by 6 bases, with 9 bases between the two germline ends. In germline, CDR1 is DFQATT, CDR2 SNEGSKA (reference sequence).

The V call is TRBV7-8, the J call TRBJ2-1; TRBD1 aligns across 10 bases. CDR1 and CDR2 from the germline V gene are SGHVS and FQNEAQ. V lost 2 bases to trimming and J lost 8 bases; unmatched junction nucleotides: 18. The CDR3 covers 19 residues. The CDR3 nucleotides are TGTGCCAGCAGCTTAAGATTCAGCCGACCGGGACAGGGGATCGATGAGCAGTTCTTC. This encodes CASSLRFSRPGQGIDEQFF. Full variable domain (missing parts from reference TRBV7-8 and TRBJ2-1): GAGVSQSPRYKVAKRGQDVALRCDPISGHVSLFWYQQALGQGPEFLTYFQNEAQLDKSGLPSDRFFAERPEGSVSTLKIQRTQQEDSAVYLCASSLRFSRPGQGIDEQFFGPGTRLTVL.